The source of this T cell receptor (beta chain) is a study of blood T cell repertoires in COVID-19. Study at large: COVID-19 samples from acute and convalescent phases originated in the United States, Italy and Spain. Sample material is recorded as cDNA or gDNA derived from T cells, B-cell-depleted T cells, or PBMCs.

The J segment lost 3 bases and the V segment lost 3 bases, leaving 2 bases of the junction unmatched. The CDR3 loop spans 14 amino acids. The germline CDR1 and CDR2 sequences are KGHSH and LQKENI. Under the authors' procedure: Scientists estimated how many nucleated cells there were by amplifying reference gene primers. This table comes from immunoSEQ multiplex PCR, and its TCRdb copy is limited to in-frame clones, with some not included. V, J and clone size are those of that table, while D and trimming were read from the DNA. The sample holds about 250,000 clones, about 90% seen once. Note on this clone: This sample also contains other DNA sequences that code for the same CDR3.

The rearrangement joins TRBV18 to TRBJ1-2, with 9 positions matching TRBD1. The source of this sequence is a man older than 75 with acute or convalescent COVID-19. Source material: peripheral blood. CDR3 bases: TGTGCCAGCTCACCGGGACAGGGAGACTATGGCTACACCTTC. As protein: CASSPGQGDYGYTF.